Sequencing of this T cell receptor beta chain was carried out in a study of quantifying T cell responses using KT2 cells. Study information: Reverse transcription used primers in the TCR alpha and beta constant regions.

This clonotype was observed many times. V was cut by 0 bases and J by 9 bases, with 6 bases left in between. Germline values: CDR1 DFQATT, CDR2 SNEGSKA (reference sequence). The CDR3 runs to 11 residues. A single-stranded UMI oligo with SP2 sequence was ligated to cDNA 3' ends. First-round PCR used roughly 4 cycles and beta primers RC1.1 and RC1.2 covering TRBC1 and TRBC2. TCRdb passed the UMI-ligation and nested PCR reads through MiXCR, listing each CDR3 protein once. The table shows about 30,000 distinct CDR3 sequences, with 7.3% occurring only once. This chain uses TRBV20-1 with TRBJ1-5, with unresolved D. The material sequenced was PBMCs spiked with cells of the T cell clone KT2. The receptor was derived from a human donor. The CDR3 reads CSAREEGPQHF. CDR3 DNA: TGCAGTGCTAGAGAAGAGGGGCCCCAGCATTTT.